The following is a T cell receptor (beta chain) sequence with its context. Its antigen is unknown. What was amplified from RNA transcripts were TCR beta CDR3 regions. HTBI primers were used for first-round RT-PCR of the TCR CDR3. One entry per CDR3 protein results from TCRdb running MiXCR on the multiplex PCR reads. Among hundreds of thousands of distinct CDR3 sequences, roughly a sixth were seen once, and the ten largest hold less than 3.5%. This sample stems from a study of T cells in Graves' hyperthyroidism and ophthalmopathy. Study-level findings and limits: Model-based prediction identified ophthalmopathy a median roughly 5.9 months prior to its onset.

Sequencing input: blood. This TCR was recovered from a woman between 35 and 50 years old with Graves' ophthalmopathy.

The DNA of the CDR3 is TGTGCCAGCAGCAAAAAACTAGCGGGAGAGGGCGAGCAGTACTTC. The encoded protein is CASSKKLAGEGEQYF. The chain combines TRBV14 with TRBJ2-7; TRBD2 matches at 11 bases. The CDR3 runs 15 residues. The germline V gene encodes CDR1 SGHDN and CDR2 FVKESK. The V and J ends lost 5 bases and 6 bases, in that order; junction bases with no gene match: 9. The whole variable domain, remainder taken from reference TRBV14 and TRBJ2-7, is EAGVTQFPSHSVIEKGQTVTLRCDPISGHDNLYWYRRVMGKEIKFLLHFVKESKQDESGMPNNRFLAERTGGTYSTLKVQPAELEDSGVYFCASSKKLAGEGEQYFGPGTRLTVT.